The rows below give T cell receptor beta chains drawn from one sample of a study of T cells after yellow fever vaccination. TCRdb ran MiXCR on the 5' RACE reads and lists one entry per CDR3 protein. The repertoire has under 50,000 distinct CDR3 sequences, 5% to 7% of them found once; the top ten carry less than 11%. The specimen comprised PBMCs, either bulk or a sorted T-cell subset (CD4+, CD8+, memory, or dextramer-sorted; not recorded which), sampled 45 days after the yellow fever booster vaccination. The receptors come from a man aged 25-40 years who received the YFV17D yellow fever vaccine. The CDR3 runs from the conserved cysteine through the conserved F or W. The order of the fields is clone size, D gene, V gene, J gene, CDR3 protein, CDR3 DNA. D genes are given only for firm matches. Clone size is given for some rows only: seen once, a few or many times, or a class if the clone is expanded.

>-|-|TRBV20-1|TRBJ1-6
CSSRGQAESYNSPLHF
TGCAGCTCTAGGGGCCAGGCTGAGAGCTATAATTCACCCCTCCACTTT
>many|TRBD2|TRBV20-1|TRBJ2-1
CSATPLTSGIHHEQFF
TGCAGTGCCACACCGTTGACTAGCGGGATTCACCATGAGCAGTTCTTC
>many|-|TRBV18|TRBJ2-6
CASSPDGAGANVLTF
TGTGCCAGCTCACCAGATGGGGCTGGGGCCAACGTCCTGACTTTC
>many|-|TRBV7-2|TRBJ1-2
CASSRATTYGYTF
TGTGCCAGCAGCCGAGCGACAACTTATGGCTACACCTTC
>many|-|TRBV6-7|TRBJ2-7
CARFWDRLSYEQYF
TGTGCCAGATTTTGGGACCGACTCTCCTACGAGCAGTACTTC
>-|TRBD2|TRBV20-1|TRBJ2-1
CSARSPGLAGGYNEQFF
TGCAGTGCTAGATCCCCGGGGCTAGCGGGAGGGTACAATGAGCAGTTCTTC
>few|TRBD2|TRBV14|TRBJ2-1
CASSQGGGRWNEQFF
TGTGCCAGCAGCCAAGGTGGCGGGAGATGGAATGAGCAGTTCTTC
>many|TRBD2|TRBV28|TRBJ2-3
CASSSLAGGPDTQYF
TGTGCCAGCAGCAGCCTAGCGGGAGGGCCAGATACGCAGTATTTT
>many|TRBD2|TRBV29-1|TRBJ2-7
CSVGRGTNSYEQYF
TGCAGCGTTGGCCGCGGGACTAACTCCTACGAGCAGTACTTC
>many|-|TRBV29-1|TRBJ1-2
CSVESPTTRNYGYTF
TGCAGCGTTGAGTCCCCCACTACCAGGAACTATGGCTACACCTTC
>few|-|TRBV7-2|TRBJ2-5
CASSPQLGVRETQYF
TGTGCCAGCAGCCCACAGCTGGGCGTCCGGGAGACCCAGTACTTC
>many|TRBD2|TRBV12-3/TRBV12-4|TRBJ2-3
CASSFRQGGTDTQYF
TGTGCCAGCAGTTTTAGGCAGGGAGGGACAGATACGCAGTATTTT
>many|TRBD1|TRBV20-1|TRBJ1-6
CSARRDSNRDSPLHF
TGCAGTGCTAGGAGGGACAGCAATAGGGATTCACCCCTCCACTTT
>many|-|TRBV5-1|TRBJ2-1
CASTLAEQYNEQFF
TGCGCCAGCACCTTAGCGGAACAGTACAATGAGCAGTTCTTC
>many|-|TRBV5-1|TRBJ2-7
CASRPDWGASYEQYF
TGCGCCAGCAGGCCGGATTGGGGGGCCTCCTACGAGCAGTACTTC
>few|-|TRBV7-2|TRBJ2-7
CASKERAGQTFSYEQYF
TGTGCCAGCAAAGAAAGAGCGGGACAGACTTTCTCCTACGAGCAGTACTTC
>-|-|TRBV3-1|TRBJ1-6
CASSQGGPLHF
TGTGCCAGCAGCCAAGGAGGGCCCCTCCACTTT
>many|-|TRBV4-3|TRBJ2-2
CASSQGMTGELFF
TGCGCCAGCAGCCAGGGCATGACCGGGGAGCTGTTTTTT
>many|-|TRBV14|TRBJ1-2
CASSQRRDGISGYTF
TGTGCCAGCAGCCAACGTCGGGACGGCATATCTGGCTACACCTTC
>many|-|TRBV10-2|TRBJ1-1
CASSELRVEAFF
TGCGCCAGCAGTGAGTTGCGTGTTGAAGCTTTCTTT
>-|TRBD2|TRBV12-3/TRBV12-4|TRBJ2-7
CASSTYGTRGYEQYF
TGTGCCAGCAGTACATACGGGACTAGGGGTTACGAGCAGTACTTC
>-|-|TRBV6-5|TRBJ2-1
CASSSTIAASYNEQFF
TGTGCCAGCAGTTCGACTATAGCTGCCTCCTACAATGAGCAGTTCTTC
>few|TRBD1|TRBV5-1|TRBJ2-7
CASSLGTTGIYEQYF
TGCGCCAGCAGCTTGGGGACGACAGGGATCTACGAGCAGTACTTC
>few|TRBD2|TRBV28|TRBJ2-3
CASRSSGSTDTQYF
TGTGCCAGCAGGTCTAGCGGGAGCACAGATACGCAGTATTTT
>few|-|TRBV4-3|TRBJ2-7
CASSQDAVAYEQYF
TGCGCCAGCAGCCAAGATGCAGTTGCCTACGAGCAGTACTTC
>few|-|TRBV5-1|TRBJ2-5
CASSLVGAGSETQYF
TGCGCCAGCAGCTTGGTTGGGGCCGGGAGTGAGACCCAGTACTTC
>many|-|TRBV19|TRBJ1-5
CASSIAGANQPQHF
TGTGCCAGTAGTATAGCTGGGGCTAATCAGCCCCAGCATTTT
>many|TRBD2|TRBV15|TRBJ2-7
CATQPGLGTYEQYF
TGTGCCACCCAGCCCGGACTAGGAACCTACGAGCAGTACTTC
>many|-|TRBV7-2|TRBJ2-1
CASSLAWGGIYNEQFF
TGTGCCAGCAGCTTAGCCTGGGGCGGGATCTACAATGAGCAGTTCTTC
>-|-|TRBV27|TRBJ1-4
CASSSKVGEKLFF
TGTGCCAGCAGTTCCAAGGTTGGCGAAAAACTGTTTTTT
>many|-|TRBV15|TRBJ2-7
CATSTGRLSSYEQYF
TGTGCCACCAGCACGGGACGCCTAAGCTCCTACGAGCAGTACTTC
>many|-|TRBV2|TRBJ2-1
CASSEEGSRRQFF
TGTGCCAGCAGTGAAGAGGGGTCCCGAAGGCAGTTCTTC
>-|-|TRBV18|TRBJ2-7
CASSNEYYEQYF
TGTGCCAGCTCAAATGAGTACTACGAGCAGTACTTC
>many|-|TRBV5-1|TRBJ2-3
CASSPLRDARSKQYF
TGCGCCAGCAGCCCTCTCCGGGACGCCCGAAGTAAGCAGTATTTT
>many|-|TRBV20-1|TRBJ1-1
CSAPRYTANTEAFF
TGCAGTGCTCCCCGGTATACCGCGAACACTGAAGCTTTCTTT
>few|-|TRBV19|TRBJ1-5
CASSDQSNQPQHF
TGTGCCAGTAGTGACCAGAGCAATCAGCCCCAGCATTTT
>many|-|TRBV20-1|TRBJ2-7
CSAIMSEQYF
TGCAGTGCTATAATGTCGGAGCAGTACTTC
>many|-|TRBV10-2|TRBJ2-1
CASSSGTYNEQFF
TGCGCCAGCAGTTCCGGGACCTACAATGAGCAGTTCTTC
>-|-|TRBV28|TRBJ2-7
CASSPPPGAYEQYF
TGTGCCAGCAGTCCTCCCCCGGGGGCCTACGAGCAGTACTTC
>many|TRBD1|TRBV5-1|TRBJ1-3
CASSVTGEGNTIYF
TGCGCCAGCAGCGTAACAGGGGAAGGAAACACCATATATTTT
>many|TRBD1|TRBV7-2|TRBJ2-5
CASSRQGGPETQYF
TGTGCCAGCAGCCGACAGGGGGGCCCAGAGACCCAGTACTTC
>many|-|TRBV4-2|TRBJ2-5
CASSQYRETQYF
TGTGCCAGCAGCCAATATCGGGAGACCCAGTACTTC
>-|-|TRBV5-1|TRBJ2-6
CASSGRTARQSSGANVLTF
TGCGCCAGCAGCGGCAGGACAGCTCGTCAGAGCTCTGGGGCCAACGTCCTGACTTTC
>few|-|TRBV6-5|TRBJ2-1
CASSYLLFGKQFF
TGTGCCAGCAGTTACTTATTATTTGGAAAGCAGTTCTTC
>many|-|TRBV5-5|TRBJ1-1
CASSYRGTEAFF
TGTGCCAGCAGCTATAGGGGCACTGAAGCTTTCTTT
>-|-|TRBV12-3/TRBV12-4|TRBJ1-4
CASSRGDGLFF
TGTGCCAGCAGTCGCGGGGATGGACTGTTTTTT
>many|-|TRBV7-6|TRBJ2-5
CASSPSRDLQETQYF
TGTGCCAGCAGCCCCTCGAGGGACTTACAAGAGACCCAGTACTTC
>many|-|TRBV20-1|TRBJ2-7
CSARDPIGGDSYEQYF
TGCAGTGCTAGAGATCCGATAGGGGGGGACTCCTACGAGCAGTACTTC
>many|TRBD1|TRBV12-3/TRBV12-4|TRBJ1-1
CASRPQGAGEAFF
TGTGCCAGCAGACCGCAGGGGGCTGGGGAAGCTTTCTTT
>few|-|TRBV6-2/TRBV6-3|TRBJ2-5
CASSYGGETQYF
TGTGCCAGCAGTTACGGGGGAGAGACCCAGTACTTC
>many|-|TRBV29-1|TRBJ2-3
CSVLASTDTQYF
TGCAGCGTCCTAGCCTCCACAGATACGCAGTATTTT
>many|-|TRBV6-2/TRBV6-3|TRBJ1-5
CASSYLATVNQPQHF
TGTGCCAGCAGTTATCTCGCGACAGTGAATCAGCCCCAGCATTTT
>-|TRBD2|TRBV11-2|TRBJ2-3
CASSAALAGADTQYF
TGTGCCAGCAGCGCCGCACTAGCGGGCGCAGATACGCAGTATTTT